These 18 T cell receptor beta chains came from one sample sequenced in a study of T cell responses to AZD1222 COVID-19 vaccine. Some clones are missing from TCRdb's copy, which holds only in-frame ones; the method was immunoSEQ multiplex PCR. This table holds about 120,000 clones, approximately 85% found once. Specimen: peripheral blood, collected on day 0 of MenACWY control vaccination. These receptors came from an adult in good health.

The chain combines TRBV7-2 with TRBJ2-5, with 9 nucleotides matching TRBD2. V gave up 1 base and J gave up 5 bases; unmatched junction bases: 5. Germline V gene sequence: CDR1 SGHTA, CDR2 FQGNSA. The CDR3 spans 15 residues. This CDR3 reads CASSLVAGARETQYF. For the CDR3, the DNA is TGTGCCAGCAGCTTAGTAGCGGGGGCGCGGGAGACCCAGTACTTC.

This chain uses TRBV5-6 with TRBJ1-1; D is unresolved. The V end lost 0 bases, the J end lost 5 bases, and 5 bases lay between the germline ends. This CDR3 contains 12 residues. The germline V gene has CDR1 SGHDT and CDR2 YYEEEE. CDR3 DNA sequence: TGTGCCAGCAGCTTGGTGGTGACTGAAGCTTTCTTT. Its protein product is CASSLVVTEAFF.

J is TRBJ2-4 and V is TRBV15, with a possible D match to TRBD2 (5 bases). The CDR3 runs 16 residues. The V and J ends lost 0 bases and 1 base respectively, with 10 bases between them. From germline, CDR1 is LNHNV and CDR2 YYDKDF (reference sequence). The CDR3 reads CATSRDGSSAKNIQYF. The CDR3 region has the DNA TGTGCCACCAGCAGAGATGGGAGTTCGGCCAAAAACATTCAGTACTTC. Together with reference TRBV15 and TRBJ2-4, the CDR3 gives the full variable domain: DAMVIQNPRYQVTQFGKPVTLSCSQTLNHNVMYWYQQKSSQAPKLLFHYYDKDFNNEADTPDNFQSRRPNTSFCFLDIRSPGLGDTAMYLCATSRDGSSAKNIQYFGAGTRLSVL.

The chain has TRBV5-4 and TRBJ2-7; 15 bases line up with TRBD2. CDR1 and CDR2 from the germline V gene are SGHNT and YYREEE (reference sequence). Germline trimming cut 3 bases from V and 4 bases from J; bases unmatched to any gene: 2. There are 15 residues in the CDR3. Here the CDR3 reads CASSSGTSGGYEQYF. The CDR3 nucleotides read TGTGCCAGCAGCTCAGGGACTAGCGGGGGGTACGAGCAGTACTTC.

The chain carries TRBV24-1 and TRBJ1-2, with a possible D match to TRBD1 (6 bases). Germline CDR1 and CDR2: KGHDR and SFDVKD. V dropped 4 bases and J dropped 4 bases, with 9 bases sitting between them. The CDR3 consists of 13 residues. The CDR3 here is CATSDPTGYGYTF. In DNA form, the CDR3 reads TGTGCCACCAGTGACCCGACAGGCTATGGCTACACCTTC.

The chain recombines TRBV7-6 with TRBJ2-5; 8 positions match TRBD1. With 5 bases clipped from V and 5 bases from J, the junction kept 7 bases outside the gene matches. The germline gives CDR1 SGHVS, CDR2 FNYEAQ. CDR3 length: 14 residues. The CDR3 nucleotides read TGTGCCAGCAGCCCTACAGGACAGGGTGAGACCCAGTACTTC. Encoded protein: CASSPTGQGETQYF.

The chain recombines TRBV3-1 (or the pseudogene TRBV3-2) with TRBJ1-6; D call uncertain. This CDR3 has 14 residues. The V end was cut by 1 base, the J end by 2 bases, with 3 bases between. Per the germline V gene, CDR1 is LGHDT and CDR2 is YNNKEL (reference sequence). The CDR3 is CASSQGAYNSPLHF. The CDR3, as DNA: TGTGCCAGCAGCCAAGGGGCCTATAATTCACCCCTCCACTTT.

This clone was picked up one time. V and J are TRBV19 and TRBJ2-2; possible D gene TRBD2, 7 bases. This CDR3 has 18 residues. Trimming took 10 bases from V and 7 from J, leaving 31 bases between them. From germline, CDR1 is LNHDA and CDR2 SQIVND (reference sequence). CDR3 coding DNA: TGTGCCACCTACCCGGGGGCGGGGGCCCCGAGGCGGGGCGGGGAGCTGTTTTTT. The encoded protein is CATYPGAGAPRRGGELFF.

The chain uses TRBV5-1 and TRBJ2-5; no definite D call. Trimming stripped 3 bases from V and 4 bases from J, with 10 bases between. Germline CDR1 reads SGHRS; CDR2 reads YFSETQ. The length of the CDR3 is 13 residues. CDR3 region: CASSSGSTETQYF. Here the CDR3 DNA reads TGCGCCAGCAGCTCCGGGTCCACAGAGACCCAGTACTTC.

J is TRBJ2-1 and V is TRBV28; D may match TRBD1 or TRBD2 (5 bases each). Trimming pared 3 bases from V and 7 bases from J, leaving 16 bases between. This CDR3 contains 15 residues. CDR1 and CDR2 (germline): MDHEN, SYDVKM. The CDR3 reads CASSFTGRGRNEQFF. The CDR3 nucleotides are TGTGCCAGCAGTTTTACGGGACGGGGCAGGAATGAGCAGTTCTTC.

This chain connects TRBV11-2 to TRBJ1-1; D remains ambiguous. The CDR3 runs to 13 residues. Germline lookup yields CDR1 SGHAT and CDR2 FQNNGV. Trimming shortened V by 2 bases and J by 1 base, and 5 bases separated the two germline ends. CDR3 sequence (DNA): TGTGCCAGCAGCTTATCCACGAACACTGAAGCTTTCTTT. Its translation: CASSLSTNTEAFF. Complete variable domain (other parts from reference TRBV11-2 and TRBJ1-1): EAGVAQSPRYKIIEKRQSVAFWCNPISGHATLYWYQQILGQGPKLLIQFQNNGVVDDSQLPKDRFSAERLKGVDSTLKIQPAKLEDSAVYLCASSLSTNTEAFFGQGTRLTVV.

V and J are TRBV5-1 and TRBJ2-3; 15 bases match TRBD2. The CDR3 is made up of 18 amino acids. V dropped 3 bases and J dropped 2; count of bases not matched to a gene: 7. From germline, CDR1 is SGHRS and CDR2 YFSETQ. CDR3 sequence (DNA): TGCGCCAGCAGCTCTGGACTAGCGGGGGGGTTGTTCACAGATACGCAGTATTTT. Encoded protein: CASSSGLAGGLFTDTQYF.

The chain employs TRBV9 and TRBJ2-5; D is possibly TRBD1 or TRBD2 (5 bases each). Deletions cut 3 bases from V and 1 base from J, with 13 bases between. The CDR3 is 15 amino acids. The germline V gene encodes CDR1 SGDLS and CDR2 YYNGEE. The CDR3 region is CASSGGGPLQETQYF. For the CDR3, the DNA is TGTGCCAGCAGCGGTGGGGGACCACTCCAAGAGACCCAGTACTTC.

This clone appeared once. This chain joins TRBV7-2 and TRBJ2-1, with no clear D. The CDR3 covers 12 residues. Trimming took off 2 bases at V and 6 bases at J, with 5 bases between the two ends. Germline lookup yields CDR1 SGHTA and CDR2 FQGNSA. CDR3 sequence: CASSLYGNEQFF. DNA for the CDR3: TGTGCCAGCAGCTTATATGGCAATGAGCAGTTCTTC.

This sequence joins TRBV18 and TRBJ2-1; 11 bases line up with TRBD1. Germline lookup yields CDR1 KGHSH and CDR2 LQKENI. CDR3 length equals 14 residues. The junction had 3 bases not matched to a gene; V was cut back by 3 bases and J by 8 bases. CDR3 nucleotides: TGTGCCAGCTCACCGGGACAGGGGGACGATGAGCAGTTCTTC. It specifies CASSPGQGDDEQFF. Looking up the rest from reference TRBV18 and TRBJ2-1 gives the full variable domain: NAGVMQNPRHLVRRRGQEARLRCSPMKGHSHVYWYRQLPEEGLKFMVYLQKENIIDESGMPKERFSAEFPKEGPSILRIQQVVRGDSAAYFCASSPGQGDDEQFFGPGTRLTVL.

This clone was seen a single time. The V call is TRBV28, the J call TRBJ1-5, with 7 bases that match TRBD1. This CDR3 spans 13 amino acids. V gave up 5 bases and J gave up 11 bases; unmatched junction bases: 9. Looked up from germline, CDR1 is MDHEN and CDR2 is SYDVKM. The CDR3 loop is CASSLPDRRTQHF. CDR3 DNA: TGTGCCAGCAGTCTACCGGACAGGAGGACCCAGCATTTT. Based on the CDR3 plus reference TRBV28 and TRBJ1-5, the full variable domain is DVKVTQSSRYLVKRTGEKVFLECVQDMDHENMFWYRQDPGLGLRLIYFSYDVKMKEKGDIPEGYSVSREKKERFSLILESASTNQTSMYLCASSLPDRRTQHFGDGTRLSIL.

The V gene is TRBV5-8, the J gene TRBJ2-3; maybe TRBD2 (5 bases). CDR1 SGHTS and CDR2 YDEGEE come from the germline V gene. The CDR3 is made up of 15 amino acids. Trimming took off 1 base at V and 0 bases at J, with 9 bases between the two ends. DNA for the CDR3: TGTGCCAGCAGCTTGAGGAGGACTAGCACAGATACGCAGTATTTT. The encoded protein is CASSLRRTSTDTQYF.

The J gene is TRBJ2-7, the V gene TRBV5-6; 10 bases agree with TRBD2. The CDR3 runs 16 residues. Germline V gives CDR1 SGHDT, CDR2 YYEEEE. Trimming removed 3 bases from V and 6 bases from J; junction bases left unmatched: 12. The CDR3 coding sequence is TGTGCCAGCAGCTCGGGACTAGCGACGACCCTAAGCGAGCAGTACTTC. It yields the protein CASSSGLATTLSEQYF.